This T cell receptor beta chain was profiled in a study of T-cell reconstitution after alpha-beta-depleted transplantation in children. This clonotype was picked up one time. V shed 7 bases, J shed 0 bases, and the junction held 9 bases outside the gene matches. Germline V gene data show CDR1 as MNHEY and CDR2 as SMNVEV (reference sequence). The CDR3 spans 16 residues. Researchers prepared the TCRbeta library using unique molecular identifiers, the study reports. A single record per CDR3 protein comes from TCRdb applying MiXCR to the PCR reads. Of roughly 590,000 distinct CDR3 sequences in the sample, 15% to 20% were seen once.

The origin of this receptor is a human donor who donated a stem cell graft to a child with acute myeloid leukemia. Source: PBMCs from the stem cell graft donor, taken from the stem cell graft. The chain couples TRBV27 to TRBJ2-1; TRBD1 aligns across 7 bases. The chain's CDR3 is CASTTRTGRSYNEQFF. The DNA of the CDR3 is TGTGCCAGCACCACACGGACAGGCCGCTCCTACAATGAGCAGTTCTTC.